This entry lists 17 T cell receptor beta chains sequenced from one sample in a study of long-term antiretroviral therapy in people with HIV. Samples were assayed with immunoSEQ v3.0 at survey level. Sequencing was performed with immunoSEQ multiplex PCR; in TCRdb, only in-frame clones are kept and a portion is missing. The sample holds 9,500 or so clones, around 75% seen once. The sample consisted of unsorted PBMCs, taken 1.8 years before starting antiretroviral therapy. Receptors were obtained from a man aged 40-55 years with HIV.

The rearrangement links TRBV11-2 to TRBJ2-2, with D unclear. There are 12 residues in the CDR3. CDR1 is SGHAT and CDR2 is FQNNGV in the germline V gene. The ends were cut back, 1 base at V and 7 bases at J, with 4 bases in the middle. The CDR3 spells CASSLAGGELFF. The CDR3 nucleotides read TGTGCCAGCAGCTTAGCGGGCGGGGAGCTGTTTTTT.

The rearrangement joins TRBV6-6 to TRBJ2-2, with D possibly being TRBD1 (6 bases). The CDR3 covers 13 residues. The V gene lost 6 bases and the J gene lost 7 bases, with 12 bases spanning the gap. CDR1 MNHNY and CDR2 SVGAGI come from the germline V gene (reference sequence). CDR3 region: CASRSGDHGELFF. Here the CDR3 DNA reads TGTGCCAGCAGATCAGGGGATCACGGGGAGCTGTTTTTT.

This clone has a single count. The chain carries TRBV5-6 and TRBJ2-5; TRBD2 aligns across 11 bases. Germline-derived CDR1 and CDR2 are SGHDT and YYEEEE. The CDR3 has 15 amino acids. V lost 4 bases and J lost 2; bases outside the gene matches: 4. The CDR3 bases are TGTGCCAGCAGCGCACCTAGCGGGGGGCAAGAGACCCAGTACTTC. Protein sequence: CASSAPSGGQETQYF.

This clone showed up just a few times. This chain connects TRBV7-9 to TRBJ1-3, with D possibly being TRBD1 (5 bases). Germline CDR1 is SEHNR and CDR2 is FQNEAQ (reference sequence). The CDR3 spans 15 residues. Trimming took 3 bases from V and 3 from J, leaving 12 bases between them. The CDR3: CASSFARGVGNTIYF. For the CDR3, the DNA is TGTGCCAGCAGCTTTGCCCGGGGGGTTGGAAACACCATATATTTT. Variable domain in full (rest from reference TRBV7-9 and TRBJ1-3): DTGVSQNPRHKITKRGQNVTFRCDPISEHNRLYWYRQTLGQGPEFLTYFQNEAQLEKSRLLSDRFSAERPKGSFSTLEIQRTEQGDSAMYLCASSFARGVGNTIYFGEGSWLTVV.

J is TRBJ1-5 and V is TRBV5-8, with 10 bases fitting TRBD1. The CDR3 covers 16 residues. V trimming: 0 bases; J trimming: 5 bases; junction bases outside the gene matches: 5. The germline gives CDR1 SGHTS, CDR2 YDEGEE. The CDR3: CASSLGQDRGDQPQHF. Written as DNA, the CDR3 is TGTGCCAGCAGCTTGGGTCAGGACAGGGGGGATCAGCCCCAGCATTTT.

This clone appeared a few times. V gene TRBV18 combines with J gene TRBJ1-1; D is uncertain. The germline V gene has CDR1 KGHSH and CDR2 LQKENI. V lost 2 bases, J lost 1 base, and 11 bases lay in between. This CDR3 contains 15 residues. CDR3 sequence (DNA): TGTGCCAGCTCACCATTCGGCAGTGGGAACACTGAAGCTTTCTTT. The encoded protein is CASSPFGSGNTEAFF.

The chain has TRBV7-3 and TRBJ1-1, with D unclear. Trimming removed 2 bases at V and 0 bases at J, with 4 bases between. CDR3 length: 13 amino acids. Germline V gene sequence: CDR1 SGHTA, CDR2 FQGTGA. The CDR3 reads CASSLHMNTEAFF. CDR3 DNA: TGTGCCAGCAGCTTACACATGAACACTGAAGCTTTCTTT. Drawing the rest from reference TRBV7-3 and TRBJ1-1, the complete variable domain is GAGVSQTPSNKVTEKGKYVELRCDPISGHTALYWYRQSLGQGPEFLIYFQGTGAADDSGLPNDRFFAVRPEGSVSTLKIQRTERGDSAVYLCASSLHMNTEAFFGQGTRLTVV.

This chain connects TRBV6-5 to TRBJ1-1; D is perhaps TRBD1 (5 bases). This CDR3 region has 15 residues. Germline V gives CDR1 MNHEY, CDR2 SVGAGI. Trimming left V 0 bases short and J 4 bases short, with 12 bases between. CDR3 loop: CASSYSRGAPTEAFF. CDR3 nucleotide sequence: TGTGCCAGCAGTTACTCAAGGGGCGCGCCCACTGAAGCTTTCTTT.

The rearrangement uses TRBV10-1 and TRBJ2-1; D is ambiguous. CDR1 is WNHNN, CDR2 SYGVQD, per germline (reference sequence). There are 16 residues in the CDR3. V lost 5 bases and J 8 bases, leaving 22 bases between the germline ends. The chain's CDR3 is CASSSRPPQNLHEQFF. Written as DNA, the CDR3 is TGCGCCAGCAGTTCCCGGCCCCCCCAAAATCTGCATGAGCAGTTCTTC.

The chain recombines TRBV14 with TRBJ1-2, with D unresolved. Trimming stripped 0 bases from V and 2 bases from J, with 4 bases between. The CDR3 runs 13 residues. The germline V gene has CDR1 SGHDN and CDR2 FVKESK. CDR3 loop: CASSQEWNYGYTF. The CDR3 nucleotides read TGTGCCAGCAGCCAAGAGTGGAACTATGGCTACACCTTC.

This chain links TRBV5-1 with TRBJ2-7; D gene uncertain. Germline loops: CDR1 SGHRS, CDR2 YFSETQ. Trimming stripped 0 bases from V and 5 bases from J, with 12 bases between. The CDR3 is 14 residues long. CDR3 residues: CASSLGPATDEQYF. CDR3 coding DNA: TGCGCCAGCAGCTTGGGACCCGCAACGGACGAGCAGTACTTC.

V usage is TRBV5-1 and J usage is TRBJ1-1; 7 nucleotides line up with TRBD1. The J segment lost 3 bases and the V segment lost 1 base, leaving 3 bases of the junction unmatched. From germline, CDR1 is SGHRS and CDR2 YFSETQ. This CDR3 has 14 residues. CDR3 sequence reads: CASSLLGQDTEAFF. For the CDR3, the DNA is TGCGCCAGCAGCTTGCTAGGACAGGACACTGAAGCTTTCTTT. Variable domain in full (rest from reference TRBV5-1 and TRBJ1-1): KAGVTQTPRYLIKTRGQQVTLSCSPISGHRSVSWYQQTPGQGLQFLFEYFSETQRNKGNFPGRFSGRQFSNSRSEMNVSTLELGDSALYLCASSLLGQDTEAFFGQGTRLTVV.

The chain links TRBV4-1 to TRBJ1-2, with unresolved D. The V gene lost 0 bases and the J gene lost 5 bases, with 19 bases spanning the gap. Looked up from germline, CDR1 is MGHRA and CDR2 is YSYEKL. CDR3 length: 17 amino acids. CDR3 in amino acids: CASSQDGNPASSYGYTF. CDR3 sequence (DNA): TGCGCCAGCAGCCAAGATGGAAACCCGGCCTCATCTTATGGCTACACCTTC.

V and J are TRBV11-2 and TRBJ2-4, with 11 bases fitting TRBD2. V dropped 1 base and J dropped 5; count of bases not matched to a gene: 4. CDR3 size: 16 residues. In germline, CDR1 is SGHAT, CDR2 FQNNGV. CDR3 nucleotides: TGTGCCAGCAGCTTAGCAGAACTAGCGGGGGAAAACATTCAGTACTTC. This sequence encodes CASSLAELAGENIQYF.

The chain employs TRBV11-2 and TRBJ1-2, with D unclear. Trimming pared 2 bases from V and 6 bases from J, leaving 16 bases between. The CDR3 is 15 residues long. Germline V gene lookup returns CDR1 SGHAT and CDR2 FQNNGV. The CDR3 DNA follows: TGTGCCAGCAGCTTATCCTTGGGGAGTGGTCATGGCTACACCTTC. It codes for CASSLSLGSGHGYTF. The full variable domain, in which reference TRBV11-2 and TRBJ1-2 provide the parts outside the CDR3, is EAGVAQSPRYKIIEKRQSVAFWCNPISGHATLYWYQQILGQGPKLLIQFQNNGVVDDSQLPKDRFSAERLKGVDSTLKIQPAKLEDSAVYLCASSLSLGSGHGYTFGSGTRLTVV.

In this sample, this clone turned up a few times. The V and J genes are TRBV6-5 and TRBJ1-2; TRBD1 might be the D (6 bases). Germline loops: CDR1 MNHEY, CDR2 SVGAGI. This CDR3 contains 15 residues. The V end lost 0 bases, the J end lost 4 bases, and 12 bases lay between the germline ends. CDR3: CASSYSGGTSYGYTF. The CDR3 DNA reads as TGTGCCAGCAGTTACTCAGGGGGAACGTCCTATGGCTACACCTTC.

The chain combines TRBV19 with TRBJ2-5; possible D gene TRBD2, 6 bases. The CDR3 has 14 residues. In germline, CDR1 is LNHDA, CDR2 SQIVND (reference sequence). V was pared by 3 bases and J by 4 bases, with 12 bases between. In DNA, the CDR3 is TGTGCCAGTAGTATCGCGGGGTGGGGAGAGACCCAGTACTTC. This translates into CASSIAGWGETQYF.